These 24 T cell receptor beta chains were all obtained from the same sample, sequenced in a study of CD8 T cells in ankylosing spondylitis (dated by TCRdb to about 2017). The paper as a whole reports these results and caveats: A TCR beta motif made up of several highly homologous amino acid variants appeared to be characteristic of blood from ankylosing spondylitis patients.

Their specific antigens are unknown. Library method: 5' RACE. The sequencer was an Illumina HiSeq 2500. TCRdb trimmed public reads at Q25 via fastp, called clones via MiXCR and kept in-frame beta chains. Every entry covers one CDR3 protein and lists the most common genes and DNA from its rows. Here the sample has hundreds of thousands of distinct CDR3 sequences; about 24% occur a single time. The ten biggest clones cover roughly 0.8% of the sample. The sequenced sample was blood, either unsorted or a sorted T cell fraction (not recorded which). The origin of the receptors is a male donor with ankylosing spondylitis.

A few counts support this clonotype. The CDR3 loop is CASSQERPNEQFF. The CDR3 bases are TGTGCCAGCAGCCAAGAAAGGCCGAATGAGCAGTTCTTC. The gene calls are TRBV14 and TRBJ2-1; D is unclear. The germline V gene has CDR1 SGHDN and CDR2 FVKESK. V lost 0 bases, J lost 7 bases, and 7 bases lay in between. The CDR3 sequence is 13 residues long.

This rearrangement joins TRBV15 to TRBJ1-1; D uncertain. The CDR3 covers 15 residues. Per the germline V gene, CDR1 is LNHNV and CDR2 is YYDKDF (reference sequence). V was pared by 0 bases and J by 1 base, with 9 bases between. The CDR3: CATSRDSRPNTEAFF. The CDR3 nucleotides are TGTGCCACCAGCAGAGATTCTAGACCGAACACTGAAGCTTTCTTT.

The chain links TRBV7-9 to TRBJ2-1; possibly TRBD2 for D (6 bases). Trimming removed 5 bases from V and 1 base from J, with 15 bases in between. The CDR3 totals 16 residues. Germline CDR1 and CDR2: SEHNR and FQNEAQ (reference sequence). The CDR3, as DNA: TGTGCCAGCAGCGCAAATAGGCGGGGATCCTACAATGAGCAGTTCTTC. Translation gives CASSANRRGSYNEQFF.

The chain employs TRBV5-1 and TRBJ2-1; a weak D match, TRBD2 (6 bases). Germline V lookup: CDR1 SGHRS, CDR2 YFSETQ. Trimming left V 4 bases short and J 1 base short, with 6 bases between. CDR3 size: 13 residues. CDR3 DNA: TGCGCCAGCAGCGGGACTTCCTACAATGAGCAGTTCTTC. The encoded protein is CASSGTSYNEQFF.

This clonotype was seen more than once but under ten times. V usage is TRBV20-1 and J usage is TRBJ2-7; D possibly corresponds to TRBD2 (6 bases). Trimming took 0 bases from V and 0 from J, leaving 12 bases between them. The CDR3 extends over 15 amino acids. Germline CDR1 and CDR2: DFQATT and SNEGSKA (reference sequence). The CDR3 reads CSARDHRGSSYEQYF. CDR3 DNA: TGCAGTGCTAGAGATCATCGGGGGAGCTCCTACGAGCAGTACTTC.

This clonotype came up many times. The CDR3 here is CASRTSGKLTDTQYF. DNA for the CDR3: TGTGCCAGCCGGACTAGCGGGAAACTCACAGATACGCAGTATTTT. This chain joins TRBV3-1 and TRBJ2-3; the match to TRBD2 covers 12 bases. V dropped 8 bases and J dropped 2; count of bases not matched to a gene: 5. CDR3 length: 15 amino acids. Germline assignment: CDR1 LGHDT and CDR2 YNNKEL (reference sequence).

This clonotype was observed once. The V call is TRBV5-1, the J call TRBJ2-5, with TRBD1 matching over 11 bases. Looked up from germline, CDR1 is SGHRS and CDR2 is YFSETQ. The CDR3 contains 14 residues. Trimming cost V 4 bases and J 5 bases; bases outside gene matches: 4. The CDR3 coding sequence is TGCGCCAGCAGCCGGACAGGGGGCGTGGAGACCCAGTACTTC. Its translation: CASSRTGGVETQYF.

This clonotype came up a few times. This chain uses TRBV5-1 with TRBJ2-5; tentatively, D is TRBD1 or TRBD2 (5 bases each). Germline CDR1 reads SGHRS; CDR2 reads YFSETQ. CDR3 length equals 18 residues. The V and J ends lost 0 bases and 7 bases respectively, with 25 bases between them. CDR3: CASSLAHMSRDGYGTQYF. In nucleotides, the CDR3 is TGCGCCAGCAGCTTGGCGCATATGTCCCGGGACGGATACGGGACCCAGTACTTC.

This clonotype was picked up a small number of times. V is TRBV12-3 or TRBV12-4 and J is TRBJ2-2, with 8 bases that match TRBD2. The length of the CDR3 is 15 residues. V lost 5 bases, J lost 3 bases, and 5 bases stayed unmatched. The DNA of the CDR3 is TGTGCCAGCAGTATCGGGGGGGTCGACACCGGGGAGCTGTTTTTT. Encoded protein: CASSIGGVDTGELFF.

This clonotype showed up just a few times. CDR3 sequence: CATSVGQGANNEQFF. CDR3 coding DNA: TGTGCCACCTCAGTCGGGCAGGGAGCGAACAATGAGCAGTTCTTC. The chain employs TRBV12-3 or TRBV12-4 and TRBJ2-1; either TRBD1 or TRBD2 may supply D (5 bases each). V was trimmed by 10 bases and J by 5 bases, leaving 21 bases between them. The CDR3 length is 15 residues.

This clonotype was picked up a small number of times. The chain carries TRBV29-1 and TRBJ2-2; the D call may be TRBD1 or TRBD2 (6 bases each). V lost 4 bases and J lost 1, with 13 bases in between. CDR3 length: 15 residues. Germline-derived CDR1 and CDR2 are SQVTM and ANQGSEA. CDR3 sequence (DNA): TGCAGCGTTGGGGGGGACAACCAGAACACCGGGGAGCTGTTTTTT. Translated, it gives CSVGGDNQNTGELFF.

The chain joins TRBV18 to TRBJ2-1; 8 bases agree with TRBD2. Germline lookup yields CDR1 KGHSH and CDR2 LQKENI. The CDR3 is made up of 16 amino acids. The V gene end was trimmed by 0 bases and the J gene end by 7 bases; junction bases not matched to a gene: 8. CDR3 nucleotide sequence: TGTGCCAGCTCACCACCGTCGAGCGGGAGTTGGAATGAGCAGTTCTTC. It encodes CASSPPSSGSWNEQFF.

This clonotype was counted a few times. V gene TRBV12-3 or TRBV12-4 combines with J gene TRBJ1-5; D remains unclear. The length of the CDR3 is 11 residues. The V end lost 6 bases, the J end lost 9 bases, and 9 bases lay between the germline ends. This CDR3 reads CASSLEGPQHF. The DNA of the CDR3 is TGTGCCAGCAGCCTTGAGGGGCCCCAGCATTTT.

The rearrangement joins TRBV11-2 to TRBJ1-1; 9 nucleotides agree with TRBD1. Germline V gene lookup returns CDR1 SGHAT and CDR2 FQNNGV. After removal of 3 bases from V and 0 bases from J, the junction contained 8 bases not matched to a gene. The CDR3 is 17 amino acids. In nucleotides, the CDR3 is TGTGCCAGCAGCTTTACGACAGGGGGGCCAATGAACACTGAAGCTTTCTTT. This codes for CASSFTTGGPMNTEAFF. The full variable domain, rest sourced from reference TRBV11-2 and TRBJ1-1, is EAGVAQSPRYKIIEKRQSVAFWCNPISGHATLYWYQQILGQGPKLLIQFQNNGVVDDSQLPKDRFSAERLKGVDSTLKIQPAKLEDSAVYLCASSFTTGGPMNTEAFFGQGTRLTVV.

The table lists this clonotype with many counts. V and J are TRBV5-1 and TRBJ2-1, with 9 bases fitting TRBD2. Trimming cost V 3 bases and J 8 bases; bases outside gene matches: 12. CDR1 and CDR2 from the germline V gene are SGHRS and YFSETQ. The CDR3 runs to 16 residues. In DNA form, the CDR3 reads TGCGCCAGCAGCTCAAACCTAGCGGGAAATTCCCATGAGCAGTTCTTC. Translation: CASSSNLAGNSHEQFF.

Only a few counts were recorded for this clonotype. The chain recombines TRBV5-1 with TRBJ2-1, with no clear D. The germline V gene has CDR1 SGHRS and CDR2 YFSETQ. This CDR3 contains 14 residues. Trimming cost V 5 bases and J 0 bases, with 9 bases left between them. This chain's CDR3 is CASRVLSSYNEQFF. CDR3 DNA sequence: TGCGCCAGCAGAGTCCTCAGCTCCTACAATGAGCAGTTCTTC.

This chain uses TRBV20-1 with TRBJ2-5; tentative D call: TRBD2 (5 bases). The V and J ends lost 1 base and 7 bases respectively, with 10 bases between them. The CDR3 has 12 amino acids. Germline V gene lookup returns CDR1 DFQATT and CDR2 SNEGSKA (reference sequence). The CDR3 DNA is TGCAGTGCTAGAGTGGGCGAGGGGACCCAGTACTTC. As protein: CSARVGEGTQYF.

CDR3 sequence (DNA): TGCAGTGCGATCCCGGGGGGTAACTCCTACAATGAGCAGTTCTTC. Encoded protein: CSAIPGGNSYNEQFF. The J gene is TRBJ2-1, the V gene TRBV20-1; 7 bases match TRBD2. The CDR3 is 15 residues long. The V segment lost 6 bases and the J segment 0 bases; nucleotides outside the gene matches: 8. Germline CDR1 is DFQATT and CDR2 is SNEGSKA (reference sequence).

This clonotype came up a few times. The J gene is TRBJ2-1, the V gene TRBV7-2, with a weak D call TRBD2 (5 bases). Germline CDR1 reads SGHTA; CDR2 reads FQGNSA. Trimming removed 5 bases at V and 1 base at J, with 6 bases between. The CDR3 has 13 residues. The CDR3 is CASSGGSYNEQFF. CDR3 in DNA: TGTGCCAGCAGCGGAGGTTCCTACAATGAGCAGTTCTTC.

CDR3 DNA sequence: TGTGCCAGCTCACCAGTGCTGGAAACTACAGATACGCAGTATTTT. It yields the protein CASSPVLETTDTQYF. V is TRBV18 and J is TRBJ2-3, with no clear D. The CDR3 loop spans 15 amino acids. Germline CDR1 and CDR2: KGHSH and LQKENI. The V and J ends lost 2 bases and 3 bases respectively, with 12 bases between them.

This chain links TRBV14 with TRBJ2-2; the D is unclear. Deletions cut 1 base from V and 7 bases from J, with 10 bases between. CDR1 SGHDN and CDR2 FVKESK come from the germline V gene. This CDR3 is built from 14 residues. CDR3 coding DNA: TGTGCCAGCAGCCAAGTGGGATGGTACGGGGAGCTGTTTTTT. Its protein product is CASSQVGWYGELFF.

DNA for the CDR3: TGTGCCAGCAGTCCCCCAGTCGGCAGCTACGAGCAGTACGTC. Encoded protein: CASSPPVGSYEQYV. The chain is built from TRBV28 and TRBJ2-7; D is unclear. The CDR3 loop spans 14 amino acids. V was shortened by 5 bases and J by 3 bases, with 14 bases between the two germline ends. Germline CDR1 reads MDHEN; CDR2 reads SYDVKM.

This clonotype has only a few counts. J is TRBJ2-2 and V is TRBV6-1, with 11 positions matching TRBD1. V was clipped by 3 bases and J by 3 bases; unmatched bases: 0. There are 15 residues in the CDR3. From germline, CDR1 is MNHNS and CDR2 SASEGT. CDR3 DNA sequence: TGTGCCAGCAGTGAGGGACAGGGGGACACCGGGGAGCTGTTTTTT. It yields the protein CASSEGQGDTGELFF.

V is TRBV6-2 or TRBV6-3 and J is TRBJ1-2; possibly TRBD1 for D (5 bases). Germline CDR1 is MNHEY and CDR2 is SVGEGT. This CDR3 contains 14 residues. V was trimmed by 3 bases and J by 6 bases, leaving 14 bases between them. CDR3 bases: TGTGCCAGCAGTTATAATGGGGCAGGAGATGGCTACACCTTC. It codes for CASSYNGAGDGYTF.